This is a list of T cell receptor beta chains from one sample in a study of primary melanoma T cells and metastatic recurrence. Profiled with immunoSEQ multiplex PCR; TCRdb holds only in-frame clones, not every one. The table lists about 240 clones, roughly 84% of them singletons. Sequenced input: melanoma tumor tissue. All receptors come from a human donor with melanoma. Each CDR3 is given with its conserved first and last residue. D genes are given only for firm matches. Clone size, where shown, is once, few, many, or a class for clones that have expanded.

j_call: TRBJ2-5
cdr3_length: 17
d_call: TRBD2
v_call: TRBV30
clone_size: .
cdr3_nt: TGTGCCTGGAGTATCACCGGACTAGCGGGGGGCCAAGAGACCCAGTACTTC
cdr3_aa: CAWSITGLAGGQETQYF

j_call: TRBJ2-7
cdr3_length: 17
d_call: .
v_call: TRBV7-2
clone_size: .
cdr3_nt: TGTGCCAGCAGCTTGCAGGCCGCCGATGTCCAGGGCGGCGAGCAGTACTTC
cdr3_aa: CASSLQAADVQGGEQYF

j_call: TRBJ1-2
cdr3_length: 12
d_call: .
v_call: TRBV29-1
clone_size: .
cdr3_nt: TGCAGCGTTGAGGTTCAGGGGCGCGGCTACACCTTC
cdr3_aa: CSVEVQGRGYTF

j_call: TRBJ2-1
cdr3_length: 15
d_call: .
v_call: TRBV19
clone_size: .
cdr3_nt: TGTGCCAGTAGTCGGGTGGAGAGCTCCTACAATGAGCAGTTCTTC
cdr3_aa: CASSRVESSYNEQFF

j_call: TRBJ2-7
cdr3_length: 14
d_call: TRBD1
v_call: TRBV11-3
clone_size: .
cdr3_nt: TGTGCCAGCAGCTTAGGACAGGGCCGGTACGAGCAGTACTTC
cdr3_aa: CASSLGQGRYEQYF

j_call: TRBJ1-5
cdr3_length: 15
d_call: .
v_call: TRBV19
clone_size: .
cdr3_nt: TGTGCCAGTAGTATGATGTGGGGTTCGGGACAGCCCCAGCATTTT
cdr3_aa: CASSMMWGSGQPQHF

j_call: TRBJ2-7
cdr3_length: 13
d_call: .
v_call: TRBV6-8
clone_size: .
cdr3_nt: TGTGCCAGCAGTGACTCGGTTGGCTACGAGCAGTACTTC
cdr3_aa: CASSDSVGYEQYF

j_call: TRBJ1-3
cdr3_length: 13
d_call: .
v_call: TRBV7-2
clone_size: .
cdr3_nt: TGTGCCAGCAGCTTAGGCTCTGGAAACACCATATATTTT
cdr3_aa: CASSLGSGNTIYF

j_call: TRBJ1-5
cdr3_length: 14
d_call: .
v_call: TRBV6-8
clone_size: .
cdr3_nt: TGTGCCAGCAGTCAGGGTTCTGGCAATCAGCCCCAGCATTTT
cdr3_aa: CASSQGSGNQPQHF

j_call: TRBJ2-5
cdr3_length: 15
d_call: TRBD2
v_call: TRBV18
clone_size: .
cdr3_nt: TGTGCCAGCTCACGCCGGGGGAGGGCCGAGGAGACCCAGTACTTC
cdr3_aa: CASSRRGRAEETQYF

j_call: TRBJ2-6
cdr3_length: 14
d_call: .
v_call: TRBV7-2
clone_size: .
cdr3_nt: TGTGCCAGCAGCTTAGGATCTGGGGCCAACGTCCTGACTTTC
cdr3_aa: CASSLGSGANVLTF

j_call: TRBJ1-1
cdr3_length: 15
d_call: TRBD1
v_call: TRBV7-1
clone_size: once
cdr3_nt: TGTGCCAGCAGCTTAGCACACAGGGGCGCCACTGAAGCTTTCTTT
cdr3_aa: CASSLAHRGATEAFF

j_call: TRBJ1-2
cdr3_length: 15
d_call: .
v_call: TRBV18
clone_size: .
cdr3_nt: TGTGCCAGCTCACCGCAATCGGGGGGCGGTGGTGGCTACACCTTC
cdr3_aa: CASSPQSGGGGGYTF

j_call: TRBJ1-2
cdr3_length: 16
d_call: .
v_call: TRBV23-1
clone_size: .
cdr3_nt: TGCGCCAGCGGGGGTAGTTCAGACAGGAAACAATCGGGGTCCACCTTC
cdr3_aa: CASGGSSDRKQSGSTF

j_call: TRBJ2-1
cdr3_length: 13
d_call: .
v_call: TRBV19
clone_size: .
cdr3_nt: TGTGCCAGCGGGACACGACGGAACAATGAGCAGTTCTTC
cdr3_aa: CASGTRRNNEQFF

j_call: TRBJ1-1
cdr3_length: 15
d_call: .
v_call: TRBV5-1
clone_size: .
cdr3_nt: TGCGCCAGCAGCTTGGGGGTTACCCCTGGGACTGAAGCTTTCTTT
cdr3_aa: CASSLGVTPGTEAFF